This TCR beta chain stems from a study of blood T cell repertoires in COVID-19. Study background: Sites in the United States, Italy and Spain provided acute and convalescent COVID-19 samples. Sample material is recorded as cDNA or gDNA derived from T cells, B-cell-depleted T cells, or PBMCs.

Per the original methods: Estimated nucleated cell counts came from reference gene primer amplification. The table came from immunoSEQ multiplex PCR; TCRdb's copy has only in-frame clones and leaves some out. That table supplies the V and J calls and clone size; D and trimming were determined from the DNA. Altogether under 250,000 clones are present, approximately 81% being singletons, with the ten largest covering 7.5% to 9%. The CDR3 is 14 residues long. The V end lost 6 bases, the J end lost 7 bases, and 16 bases lay between the germline ends. Germline V gene data show CDR1 as MDHEN and CDR2 as SYDVKM.

This TCR was recovered from a woman over 75 with acute or convalescent COVID-19. The rearrangement uses TRBV28 and TRBJ1-3, with D maybe TRBD1 (5 bases). The material sequenced was peripheral blood. The CDR3 here is CASRSGGGFNTIYF. As DNA, the CDR3 is TGTGCCAGCAGGTCGGGGGGAGGGTTCAACACCATATATTTT.